This T cell receptor beta chain emerged from a study of blood T cell repertoires in COVID-19. In the study overall: Both acute and convalescent COVID-19 samples were obtained from the United States, Italy and Spain. From T cells, B-cell-depleted T cells, or PBMCs came the material, which was cDNA or gDNA.

Germline CDR1 and CDR2: SGDLS and YYNGEE. The CDR3 totals 15 residues. J was trimmed by 5 bases and V by 2 bases; bases with no gene match: 4. Original analysis: Amplification with reference gene primers provided the estimates of nucleated cell counts. TCRdb's copy holds only in-frame clones and misses some; the assay was immunoSEQ multiplex PCR. The D gene and trimming were derived from the DNA, and the V and J assignments and clone size from that table. The table lists roughly 120,000 clones, 79% of them singletons. The receptor's source is a woman aged 80 or over with acute or convalescent COVID-19. Sequencing was carried out using peripheral blood. The rearrangement uses TRBV9 and TRBJ2-1, with 10 bases identical to TRBD2. In nucleotides, the CDR3 is TGTGCCAGCAGCGTTCGGACTAGCGGAAACAATGAGCAGTTCTTC. It codes for CASSVRTSGNNEQFF.